Shown below are 3 T cell receptor beta chains from a single sample sequenced in a study of T-cell reconstitution after alpha-beta-depleted transplantation in children. Preparation of the TCRbeta library involved a method that used unique molecular identifiers. Each CDR3 protein is one row after TCRdb ran MiXCR on the PCR reads. Of approximately 350,000 distinct CDR3 sequences listed, about a sixth are singletons. The sequenced sample was PBMCs, mostly from graft donor cells, obtained 360 days after TCRalphabeta/CD19-depleted stem cell transplant. Source of these receptors: a male patient under 10 years old who had a stem cell transplant for acute lymphoblastic leukemia, so the T cells may come from the graft donor.

The chain is built from TRBV5-1 and TRBJ2-6; D is unclear. CDR1 and CDR2 from the germline V gene are SGHRS and YFSETQ. V was clipped by 4 bases and J by 0 bases, with 14 bases between them. The CDR3 is made up of 17 amino acids. In DNA form, the CDR3 reads TGCGCCAGCAGCCTTGAGGTTACTAACTCTGGGGCCAACGTCCTGACTTTC. It yields the protein CASSLEVTNSGANVLTF.

The V and J genes are TRBV30 and TRBJ2-1; TRBD2 aligns across 9 bases. V lost 0 bases and J lost 7; bases outside the gene matches: 4. The CDR3 runs to 14 residues. Germline CDR1 and CDR2: GTSNPN and SVGIG (reference sequence). This CDR3 reads CAWSVGSGRNEQFF. The CDR3 bases are TGTGCCTGGAGTGTAGGTAGCGGGAGAAATGAGCAGTTCTTC.

This clonotype showed up just a few times. The rearrangement links TRBV5-5 to TRBJ2-2; D unresolved. Deletions cut 4 bases from V and 2 bases from J, with 6 bases between. The V gene's germline CDR1 is SGHKS and CDR2 YYEKEE (reference sequence). The length of the CDR3 is 13 residues. Written as DNA, the CDR3 is TGTGCCAGCAGCCCCGTTAACACCGGGGAGCTGTTTTTT. Amino acid sequence: CASSPVNTGELFF.